Listed below are T cell receptor beta chains from one sample, sequenced in a study of T cell changes during pregnancy in multiple sclerosis. The assay was immunoSEQ multiplex PCR, and TCRdb's table has in-frame clones only and misses some. Of approximately 110,000 clones listed, 90% to 95% are singletons. The input for sequencing was peripheral blood, taken after pregnancy. The receptors were sampled from a female donor with multiple sclerosis, enrolled in a pregnancy study. Both conserved end residues are part of each CDR3. D genes are given only for firm matches. The size of a clone is reported for some rows only, either as once, few or many, or as a class for expanded clones.

d_call | j_call | v_call | clone_size | cdr3_aa | cdr3_nt
. | TRBJ1-1 | TRBV11-2 | . | CASSPRSNTEAFF | TGTGCCAGCAGCCCCCGCAGTAACACTGAAGCTTTCTTT
TRBD2 | TRBJ2-1 | TRBV4-1 | . | CASSQEEVRDTSSGDEQFF | TGCGCCAGCAGCCAAGAAGAAGTCCGAGACACGAGTAGCGGGGATGAGCAGTTCTTC
. | TRBJ1-5 | TRBV19 | . | CASSMEQNQPQHF | TGTGCCAGTAGTATGGAACAGAATCAGCCCCAGCATTTT
TRBD1 | TRBJ2-1 | TRBV5-6 | . | CASSPIGQEHNEQFF | TGTGCCAGCAGCCCGATTGGACAGGAACACAATGAGCAGTTCTTC
TRBD2 | TRBJ2-2 | TRBV9 | . | CASSVGLAGGNTGELFF | TGTGCCAGCAGCGTAGGGCTAGCGGGGGGGAACACCGGGGAGCTGTTTTTT
. | TRBJ1-6 | TRBV5-1 | . | CASSPEVENSPLHF | TGCGCCAGCAGCCCAGAGGTGGAAAATTCACCCCTCCACTTT
TRBD1 | TRBJ2-7 | TRBV6-5 | . | CASRSTGGSYEQYF | TGTGCCAGCAGGTCTACAGGGGGCTCCTACGAGCAGTACTTC
. | TRBJ1-4 | TRBV7-8 | . | CASSLDRHVNEKLFF | TGTGCCAGCAGCTTAGACAGACACGTTAATGAAAAACTGTTTTTT
TRBD1 | TRBJ1-2 | TRBV2 | . | CASSGTGVGYTF | TGTGCCAGCAGCGGGACAGGGGTCGGCTACACCTTC
. | TRBJ1-1 | TRBV19 | . | CASSIKGVTEAFF | TGTGCCAGTAGTATTAAGGGGGTGACTGAAGCTTTCTTT
TRBD1 | TRBJ1-2 | TRBV18 | . | CASSPRTGGDGGYTF | TGTGCCAGCTCACCAAGGACAGGGGGCGATGGGGGCTACACCTTC
. | TRBJ2-1 | TRBV10-3 | once | CAITIRGGGIGEQFF | TGTGCCATCACCATACGAGGGGGGGGCATTGGTGAGCAGTTCTTC
. | TRBJ2-7 | TRBV7-3 | . | CASSLNRARGSYEQYF | TGTGCCAGCAGCTTAAACAGGGCCCGAGGCTCCTACGAGCAGTACTTC
. | TRBJ2-7 | TRBV29-1 | . | CSVDVRGNYEQYF | TGCAGCGTTGATGTTAGAGGGAACTACGAGCAGTACTTC
TRBD2 | TRBJ2-3 | TRBV7-3 | . | CASSSRLAGDQADTQYF | TGTGCCAGCAGCTCCCGACTAGCGGGGGATCAAGCAGATACGCAGTATTTT
TRBD1 | TRBJ1-2 | TRBV19 | . | CASRLHFDRAMDYYGYTF | TGTGCCAGTAGGCTACACTTTGACAGGGCCATGGATTACTATGGCTACACCTTC
. | TRBJ2-7 | TRBV29-1 | . | CSVVSSYEQYF | TGCAGCGTTGTGAGCTCCTACGAGCAGTACTTC
TRBD2 | TRBJ2-5 | TRBV5-1 | . | CASSTSPRGLAIRETQYF | TGCGCCAGCAGCACTTCCCCCCGTGGACTAGCTATAAGAGAGACCCAGTACTTC
. | TRBJ1-1 | TRBV11-2 | . | CASSSHMTVNTEAFF | TGTGCCAGCAGCTCCCACATGACAGTGAACACTGAAGCTTTCTTT
TRBD2 | TRBJ2-5 | TRBV9 | . | CASSRSGGGGQETQYF | TGTGCCAGCTCACGATCGGGGGGGGGAGGCCAAGAGACCCAGTACTTC
. | TRBJ1-3 | TRBV18 | . | CASSPSQGRITGNTIYF | TGTGCCAGCTCACCTTCCCAGGGAAGAATAACTGGAAACACCATATATTTT
TRBD2 | TRBJ2-2 | TRBV19 | . | CASSIAAGGSNTGELFF | TGTGCCAGTAGTATAGCCGCGGGGGGTTCGAACACCGGGGAGCTGTTTTTT
. | TRBJ1-5 | TRBV27 | once | CASSSGVGLWPQHF | TGTGCCAGCAGTTCAGGGGTCGGGCTGTGGCCCCAGCATTTT
TRBD1 | TRBJ1-2 | TRBV2 | . | CASSQALLSGTGTSTNYGYTF | TGTGCCAGCAGTCAAGCACTACTCTCCGGGACAGGGACTTCGACCAACTATGGCTACACCTTC